The entry below describes one TCR beta chain. The antigen is undetermined. The source of the sample is a study of somatic mutations in cytotoxic T cells in rheumatoid arthritis. The protocol was immunoSEQ multiplex PCR, while the TCRdb copy is restricted to in-frame clones and leaves out a portion. The sample contains 15,000 to 20,000 clones, approximately 78% of which appear only once. Whole-study results and caveats: A significant difference in CD8+ T-cell clonality was not found between rheumatoid arthritis patients and age-matched healthy controls. The targets (antigens) of the expanded CD8+ clones were not known.

Germline lookup yields CDR1 LGHNT and CDR2 FRNRAP. This CDR3 region has 13 residues. The germline V and J ends were trimmed by 1 base and 3 bases, with 4 bases remaining between them. This receptor was obtained from a woman between 50 and 59 years old with rheumatoid arthritis. Material for sequencing was CD8+ T cells sorted from blood. V gene TRBV12-5 combines with J gene TRBJ2-1; D is undetermined. The CDR3 DNA is TGTGCTAGTGGTTTGGGCCTCTACAATGAGCAGTTCTTC. Residues: CASGLGLYNEQFF.